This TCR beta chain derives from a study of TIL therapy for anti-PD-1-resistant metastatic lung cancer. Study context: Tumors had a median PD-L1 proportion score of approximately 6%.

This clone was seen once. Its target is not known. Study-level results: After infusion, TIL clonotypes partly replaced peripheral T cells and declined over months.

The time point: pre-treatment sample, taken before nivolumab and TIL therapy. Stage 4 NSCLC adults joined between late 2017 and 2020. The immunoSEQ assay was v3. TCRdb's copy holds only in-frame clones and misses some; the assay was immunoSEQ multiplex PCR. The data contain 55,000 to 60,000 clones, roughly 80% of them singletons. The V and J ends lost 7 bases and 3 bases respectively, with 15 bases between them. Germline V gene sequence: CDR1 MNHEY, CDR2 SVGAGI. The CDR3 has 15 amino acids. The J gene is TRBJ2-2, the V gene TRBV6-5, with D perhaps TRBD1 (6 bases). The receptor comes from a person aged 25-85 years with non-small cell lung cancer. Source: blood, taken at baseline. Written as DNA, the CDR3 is TGTGCCAGCAACCCCTTCCAGGGGTACACCGGGGAGCTGTTTTTT. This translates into CASNPFQGYTGELFF.